This T cell receptor beta chain was recorded in a study of metastatic and nonmetastatic thyroid tumors. Overall study results and limits: Malignant tumors reportedly showed significantly higher TCR beta diversity than benign nodules in both blood and tumor.

No patient received treatment before thyroid surgery. J gave up 3 bases and V 5 bases, and 13 bases lay outside the gene matches. The CDR3 covers 17 residues. Germline V gene sequence: CDR1 DFQATT, CDR2 SNEGSKA (reference sequence). With respect to this clone: Its antigen is not identified.

Via MiXCR, TCRdb re-called the PCR reads. The sample lists around 4,100 clones; roughly 30% were seen once. The V and J genes are TRBV20-1 and TRBJ1-5; TRBD1 aligns across 10 bases. The origin of this receptor is a female donor with papillary thyroid cancer or a benign thyroid nodule (not recorded which). Some clones in this sample may be carry-over from other donors' samples. Material: adjacent normal tissue. DNA of the CDR3: TGCAGTGCTGGAGGGACAGGGGCCGAGAATTACAATCAGCCCCAGCATTTT. This encodes CSAGGTGAENYNQPQHF.